This TCR beta chain was captured in a study of blood T cell repertoires in COVID-19 (dated by TCRdb to the early 2020s). Notes on the research overall: Samples covering the acute and convalescent phases of COVID-19 were provided by collaborators in the United States, Italy and Spain. The material from the prospective study consisted of cDNA or gDNA derived from T cells, B-cell-depleted T cells, or PBMCs. Subjects who had been exposed to COVID-19, were actively infected with it, or had recovered from it provided the deeply sampled blood TCRbeta repertoires that made up the dataset. The repertoires were made available in a free public database intended to serve as a resource for research on the immune response to SARS-CoV-2. Samples were obtained from the ongoing ImmuneRACE study (first 160 participants) and from 1,254 subjects provided by 6 global collaborators. Sample metadata almost always included a de-identified subject ID, COVID-19 status, age in years and sex. HLA class I and class II types, where available, came from metadata supplied by the sample provider rather than from assay-based typing.

Broader findings and caveats from the paper: The amount of clinical and demographic metadata varied by source and participant and was provided uncurated.

Counted from cysteine to phenylalanine, this CDR3 has 15 amino acids. The retained sequence is limited to the CDR3, 45 bases, with the frame set at the first base. The junction shows trimming of 5 bases on V and 0 bases on J, and the gene matches do not reach 3 bases of it. The germline V gene yields MNHEY for CDR1 and SVGAGI for CDR2. TCRbeta CDR3 regions were amplified from genomic DNA using the immunoSEQ Assay, a bias-controlled multiplex PCR. Under the source paper's analysis protocol: The number of nucleated cells in each sample was estimated from the amplification of reference gene primers within the assay. To quantify the absolute abundance of each unique TCRbeta CDR3 rearrangement, sequence reads were collapsed and filtered. For each sample, productive Simpson clonality was calculated as the square root of Simpson's diversity index over productive rearrangements. TCRdb holds this immuneACCESS table with in-frame rearrangements only. Some clones are missing; in checked studies, unresolved V genes explain under half, and the rest has no known cause. V and J calls and clone size come straight from that table; D and trimming were deduced from the DNA. The sample records tens of thousands of clones, 87% of which are singletons. 8% to 9.5% of the sample is taken by the ten largest.

Each collaborating institution followed its own protocols to collect whole blood in K2EDTA tubes. For TCRbeta analysis, collaborators shipped samples as frozen whole blood, isolated PBMCs, or DNA extracted from either of those sample types. This clone was counted a few times. Its specific antigen is unknown. Nothing much larger sits one base from this clone, and base qualities are not available. The clonotype comes from a man aged 45-60 years with active COVID-19. The sample comprised peripheral blood. The receptor chain draws on TRBV6-5 and TRBJ1-3, with 8 junctional bases fitting TRBD1. The CDR3 region reads CASSRDRGSGNTIYF. The sequence in DNA is TGTGCCAGCAGTAGAGACAGGGGCTCTGGAAACACCATATATTTT.